This TCR beta chain was found in a study of T-cell reconstitution after alpha-beta-depleted transplantation in children. Regarding the study as a whole: Elevated TCRbeta diversity at day 60 was traced, in some patients, to surviving recipient T cells and thymic progenitors.

Construction of the TCRbeta library involved unique molecular identifiers. TCRdb reprocessed the PCR reads with MiXCR, giving one entry per CDR3 protein. The data hold about 980,000 distinct CDR3 sequences, with 25% to 35% observed a single time. Comment on this clonotype: The antigen remains undetermined.

From germline, CDR1 is SGHTA and CDR2 FQGNSA. V lost 5 bases to trimming and J lost 4 bases, with 15 bases between them. The CDR3 is 15 amino acids. V gene TRBV7-2 combines with J gene TRBJ2-1; the D call may be TRBD1 or TRBD2 (5 bases each). This clonotype was obtained from a boy in the first two years of life who had a stem cell transplant for SCID, so the T cells may come from the graft donor. Sample: PBMCs, mostly from graft donor cells, taken 360 days after TCRalphabeta/CD19-depleted stem cell transplant. The CDR3 is CASSQGVRSYNEQFF. Written as DNA, the CDR3 is TGTGCCAGCAGCCAGGGAGTCCGGTCGTACAATGAGCAGTTCTTC. The variable domain in full, completed from reference TRBV7-2 and TRBJ2-1, reads GAGVSQSPSNKVTEKGKDVELRCDPISGHTALYWYRQSLGQGLEFLIYFQGNSAPDKSGLPSDRFSAERTGGSVSTLTIQRTQQEDSAVYLCASSQGVRSYNEQFFGPGTRLTVL.